This T cell receptor beta chain was recovered during a study of tumor-infiltrating lymphocytes in oesophageal squamous cell carcinoma. CDR3 length: 16 residues. Germline assignment: CDR1 MNHNS and CDR2 SASEGT. The ends were cut back, 7 bases at V and 0 bases at J, with 16 bases in the middle. TCRdb analysed the PCR reads with MiXCR anew, one entry per CDR3 protein. The sample records more than 15,000 distinct CDR3 sequences, 45% to 50% being singletons. This sequence originates from a female donor with esophageal squamous cell carcinoma. The rearrangement uses TRBV6-1 and TRBJ2-1; D unresolved. Source material: normal esophageal tissue next to the tumor. CDR3 loop: CASTTHKLSSYNEQFF. The CDR3, as DNA: TGTGCCAGCACCACACACAAGCTCAGCTCCTACAATGAGCAGTTCTTC.